This TCR beta chain came from a study of blood T cell repertoires in COVID-19. Looking at the study overall: Some COVID-19 samples were acute and others convalescent; all came from the United States, Italy and Spain. T cells, B-cell-depleted T cells, or PBMCs supplied cDNA or gDNA.

CDR1 and CDR2 (germline): SGHTS, YDEGEE. The CDR3 totals 13 residues. On this clone itself: One junction end disagrees with the germline gene, perhaps due to a read error.

Original processing methods: Amplification from reference gene primers served as the basis for estimated nucleated cell counts. Sequencing was performed with immunoSEQ multiplex PCR; in TCRdb, only in-frame clones are kept and a portion is missing. V, J and clone size reflect that table, while D and trimming were determined from the DNA. The sample includes some 5,700 clones, roughly four fifths of them seen just once. The receptor was isolated from a human donor with active COVID-19. The donor label of this sample is uncertain. The material sequenced was peripheral blood. The chain links TRBV5-8 to TRBJ2-7; weak D call: TRBD1 (5 bases). DNA of the CDR3: TGTGCCGGCAGGATCCCAGGGAAGTACGAGCAGTACTTC. It translates to CAGRIPGKYEQYF. Based on the CDR3 plus reference TRBV5-8 and TRBJ2-7, the full variable domain is EAGVTQSPTHLIKTRGQQATLRCSPISGHTSVYWYQQALGLGLQFLLWYDEGEERNRGNFPPRFSGRQFPNYSSELNVNALELEDSALYLCAGRIPGKYEQYFGPGTRLTVT.